The present T cell receptor (beta chain) was sequenced within a study of blood T cell repertoires in COVID-19. Study background: The study drew acute and convalescent COVID-19 samples from the United States, Italy and Spain. Sources were T cells, B-cell-depleted T cells, or PBMCs; the material itself was cDNA or gDNA.

The V and J ends lost 3 bases and 4 bases, in that order; junction bases with no gene match: 7. The CDR3 is 16 residues long. CDR1 and CDR2 from the germline V gene are MGHRA and YSYEKL. As originally analysed: Estimates of nucleated cell counts were drawn from the amplification of reference gene primers. Sequencing used immunoSEQ multiplex PCR; TCRdb keeps in-frame clones, though not all of them. V, J and clone size are taken as reported in that table, and D and trimming were inferred from the DNA itself. The profile shows roughly 500,000 clones, about 91% of them singletons. Seattle patients were enrolled while actively infected and followed longitudinally.

The sequence was collected from a man between 18 and 35 years old with COVID-19, enrolled during active disease. The rearrangement uses TRBV4-1 and TRBJ2-5, with 11 bases fitting TRBD1. The specimen sequenced was peripheral blood. CDR3 amino acids: CASSHVGQGARETQYF. The CDR3 DNA reads TGCGCCAGCAGCCATGTTGGACAGGGGGCCCGAGAGACCCAGTACTTC.